Listed below are T cell receptor beta chains from one sample, sequenced in a study of PD-L1 blockade in urothelial cancer. Clones were sequenced by immunoSEQ multiplex PCR, and TCRdb holds only the in-frame ones, with some missing. The profile shows about 87,000 clones, about 83% of them singletons. The sample in question was PBMCs, obtained around atezolizumab (anti-PD-L1) treatment. These receptors were obtained from a man aged 55 to 70 with urothelial cancer. CDR3s include the opening cysteine and the closing phenylalanine or tryptophan. A D gene is named only where the DNA matches it firmly. The size entry is marked missing in some rows and otherwise reads once, few, many or a size class.

CDR3aa: CAWSADRVGFGNTIYF
CDR3nt: TGTGCCTGGAGTGCTGACAGGGTAGGATTTGGAAACACCATATATTTT
len: 16
abundance: NA
j_gene: TRBJ1-3
v_gene: TRBV30
d_gene: TRBD1

CDR3aa: CASSEDSGTGGQETQYF
CDR3nt: TGTGCCAGCAGTGAAGACTCGGGGACAGGGGGGCAAGAGACCCAGTACTTC
len: 17
abundance: NA
j_gene: TRBJ2-5
v_gene: TRBV6-1
d_gene: TRBD1

CDR3aa: CASSPADRAIYEQYF
CDR3nt: TGCGCCAGCAGCCCAGCGGACAGGGCGATCTACGAGCAGTACTTC
len: 15
abundance: NA
j_gene: TRBJ2-7
v_gene: TRBV5-1
d_gene: TRBD1

CDR3aa: CASSARQETQYF
CDR3nt: TGTGCCAGCTCAGCGCGTCAAGAGACCCAGTACTTC
len: 12
abundance: NA
j_gene: TRBJ2-5
v_gene: TRBV18
d_gene: NA

CDR3aa: CATSRDRGSGNEQYF
CDR3nt: TGTGCCACCAGCAGAGATCGAGGGAGCGGGAACGAGCAGTACTTC
len: 15
abundance: NA
j_gene: TRBJ2-7
v_gene: TRBV15
d_gene: TRBD2

CDR3aa: CASSGTGFYEQYF
CDR3nt: TGTGCCAGTAGTGGGACAGGGTTCTACGAGCAGTACTTC
len: 13
abundance: NA
j_gene: TRBJ2-7
v_gene: TRBV19
d_gene: TRBD1

CDR3aa: CASSTGTARTDTQYF
CDR3nt: TGCGCCAGCAGCACCGGGACAGCCCGCACAGATACGCAGTATTTT
len: 15
abundance: NA
j_gene: TRBJ2-3
v_gene: TRBV5-1
d_gene: TRBD1

CDR3aa: CASSWTGGEQYF
CDR3nt: TGTGCCAGCAGTTGGACAGGGGGCGAGCAGTACTTC
len: 12
abundance: NA
j_gene: TRBJ2-7
v_gene: TRBV27
d_gene: TRBD1

CDR3aa: CASSVSPGSQETQYF
CDR3nt: TGTGCCAGCAGCGTAAGTCCAGGGTCCCAAGAGACCCAGTACTTC
len: 15
abundance: NA
j_gene: TRBJ2-5
v_gene: TRBV9
d_gene: NA

CDR3aa: CASSIGLATDTQYF
CDR3nt: TGTGCCAGTAGTATAGGGCTAGCGACAGATACGCAGTATTTT
len: 14
abundance: few
j_gene: TRBJ2-3
v_gene: TRBV19
d_gene: NA

CDR3aa: CASSTDPRAGANVLTF
CDR3nt: TGCGCCAGCAGCACCGACCCCAGGGCGGGGGCCAACGTCCTGACTTTC
len: 16
abundance: NA
j_gene: TRBJ2-6
v_gene: TRBV5-1
d_gene: NA

CDR3aa: CASSAGSGNTIYF
CDR3nt: TGTGCCAGTAGTGCAGGCTCTGGAAACACCATATATTTT
len: 13
abundance: NA
j_gene: TRBJ1-3
v_gene: TRBV19
d_gene: NA

CDR3aa: CASSYSRVQPQHF
CDR3nt: TGTGCCAGCAGTTACTCCCGGGTCCAGCCCCAGCATTTT
len: 13
abundance: once
j_gene: TRBJ1-5
v_gene: TRBV6-5
d_gene: NA

CDR3aa: CASSVATGDTRNTIYF
CDR3nt: TGTGCCAGCAGCGTAGCTACAGGGGATACTCGAAACACCATATATTTT
len: 16
abundance: NA
j_gene: TRBJ1-3
v_gene: TRBV9
d_gene: TRBD1

CDR3aa: CASRASGDSGNTIYF
CDR3nt: TGTGCCAGCAGGGCCTCAGGGGACTCTGGAAACACCATATATTTT
len: 15
abundance: NA
j_gene: TRBJ1-3
v_gene: TRBV2
d_gene: NA